In its sample, the clone carrying this T cell receptor (beta chain) was seen a few times. TCRdb re-called the 5' RACE reads with MiXCR, one entry per CDR3 protein. The sample includes about 47,000 distinct CDR3 sequences, about 28% of them seen just once. Input material: naive CD4+ T cells sorted from blood. Specified subset: naive CD4+ T cells, CD4+CD45RA+CD25-. The clonotype comes from a female donor with breast cancer.

As DNA, the CDR3 is TGTGCCAGCAGCCAACTAGCGGGCTCTTACAATGAGCAGTTCTTC. It is translated as CASSQLAGSYNEQFF. This rearrangement joins TRBV7-2 to TRBJ2-1; 9 positions match TRBD2. The ends lost 5 bases at V and 4 bases at J; junction bases unmatched: 6. Germline CDR1 and CDR2: SGHTA and FQGNSA. The CDR3 extends over 15 amino acids.